A selection of T cell receptor beta chains follows, all from one sample in a study of OX40 agonist ivuxolimab in advanced cancers. Here immunoSEQ multiplex PCR was the method, and the copy in TCRdb shows in-frame clones only, minus some. Of 50,000 to 60,000 clones in the sample, approximately 86% are singletons; the top ten hold roughly 1.1%. The sequencing used CD4+ or CD8+ T cells sorted from blood, collected in a trial of the OX40 agonist ivuxolimab. The receptors stem from an adult with an advanced solid tumor such as melanoma, head and neck, liver or kidney cancer. CDR3s include the opening cysteine and the closing phenylalanine or tryptophan. D genes are given only for firm matches. Clone size is stated in some rows and not others, as once, few, many or a class when expanded.

>NA|NA|TRBJ2-7|TRBV28
CASSLHYEQYF
TGTGCCAGCAGTTTACACTACGAGCAGTACTTC
>TRBD2|NA|TRBJ2-1|TRBV27
CASSPGLAGGRGYNEQFF
TGTGCCAGCAGCCCGGGACTAGCGGGAGGGCGAGGCTACAATGAGCAGTTCTTC
>NA|NA|TRBJ1-1|TRBV5-1
CASSLNREGEAFF
TGCGCCAGCAGCTTAAACAGGGAGGGTGAAGCTTTCTTT
>NA|NA|TRBJ1-3|TRBV28
CASVAGGAGNTIYF
TGTGCCAGCGTCGCGGGGGGGGCTGGAAACACCATATATTTT
>NA|NA|TRBJ1-1|TRBV6-1
CASFRGIGTEAFF
TGTGCCAGCTTTCGGGGGATCGGCACTGAAGCTTTCTTT
>NA|NA|TRBJ2-5|TRBV7-9
CASRREETQYF
TGTGCCAGCCGCCGAGAAGAGACCCAGTACTTC
>TRBD1|once|TRBJ2-7|TRBV5-1
CASSAGDRAYEQYF
TGCGCCAGCAGCGCCGGGGACAGGGCCTACGAGCAGTACTTC
>TRBD2|once|TRBJ2-1|TRBV7-2
CASSPTFGGRRDEQFF
TGTGCCAGCAGCCCAACCTTCGGCGGGAGGCGCGATGAGCAGTTCTTC
>TRBD2|NA|TRBJ2-1|TRBV11-2
CASSLVAGEGYNEQFF
TGTGCCAGCAGCTTAGTAGCGGGAGAGGGGTACAATGAGCAGTTCTTC
>NA|NA|TRBJ1-2|TRBV6-5
CASAFQLDRRYTF
TGTGCCAGCGCTTTCCAGCTTGACAGGCGCTACACCTTC
>TRBD1|NA|TRBJ2-2|TRBV10-3
CASNDREATGELFF
TGTGCCAGCAACGACAGGGAAGCCACCGGGGAGCTGTTTTTT
>TRBD2|NA|TRBJ2-5|TRBV27
CASRSGRGAQYF
TGTGCCAGCAGGAGCGGGAGGGGGGCCCAGTACTTC
>NA|NA|TRBJ2-1|TRBV7-6
CASSPHQGWQFF
TGTGCCAGCAGCCCGCATCAGGGGTGGCAGTTCTTC
>NA|NA|TRBJ2-5|TRBV5-1
CASSLDSETQYF
TGCGCCAGCAGCTTGGACTCAGAGACCCAGTACTTC
>TRBD1|NA|TRBJ2-7|TRBV5-6
CASSLAGTVLSYEQYF
TGTGCCAGCAGCTTGGCCGGGACAGTACTCTCCTACGAGCAGTACTTC
>NA|NA|TRBJ1-4|TRBV7-3
CASSPRTDSYEKLFF
TGTGCCAGCAGCCCTAGGACAGATTCATATGAAAAACTGTTTTTT
>NA|NA|TRBJ1-2|TRBV5-5
CASSLGGSGGYTF
TGTGCCAGCAGCTTGGGAGGGAGCGGCGGCTACACCTTC
>NA|NA|TRBJ2-7|TRBV6-6
CASSYLLGGGYEQYF
TGTGCCAGCAGTTACCTCCTCGGCGGCGGGTACGAGCAGTACTTC
>NA|NA|TRBJ2-3|TRBV7-6
CASSLPGEDTQYF
TGTGCCAGCAGCCTCCCTGGCGAGGATACGCAGTATTTT
>NA|NA|TRBJ2-1|TRBV4-2
CASSPREDEQFF
TGTGCCAGCAGCCCCAGGGAAGATGAGCAGTTCTTC
>NA|NA|TRBJ2-5|TRBV7-9
CASSSGAQNRETQYF
TGTGCCAGCAGCTCGGGGGCTCAGAATCGGGAGACCCAGTACTTC
>NA|NA|TRBJ2-2|TRBV28
CASSLLGELFF
TGTGCCAGCAGTTTACTGGGGGAGCTGTTTTTT
>NA|NA|TRBJ2-3|TRBV10-3
CAIRLQARLTTDTQYF
TGTGCCATCAGACTACAGGCGCGCCTAACCACAGATACGCAGTATTTT
>NA|few|TRBJ2-7|TRBV27
CASSDLEGGNGEQYF
TGTGCCAGCAGTGACCTCGAGGGCGGGAATGGGGAGCAGTACTTC
>NA|NA|TRBJ2-1|TRBV5-3
CASSLDASGNEQFF
TGTGCCAGCAGCTTGGACGCTTCCGGCAATGAGCAGTTCTTC
>NA|once|TRBJ1-1|TRBV29-1
CSVLGGVAEAFF
TGCAGCGTTTTGGGAGGGGTGGCTGAAGCTTTCTTT
>NA|once|TRBJ2-3|TRBV19
CASSITRLNTDTQYF
TGTGCCAGTAGTATTACTCGACTGAACACAGATACGCAGTATTTT
>NA|NA|TRBJ1-3|TRBV19
CASSFLQGSTSGNTIYF
TGTGCCAGTAGTTTCCTGCAGGGGTCAACCTCTGGAAACACCATATATTTT
>NA|NA|TRBJ1-4|TRBV19
CASSQVANEKLFF
TGTGCCAGTAGCCAGGTAGCTAATGAAAAACTGTTTTTT
>NA|NA|TRBJ2-3|TRBV10-3
CAITQDPSTDTQYF
TGTGCCATCACCCAGGACCCTAGCACAGATACGCAGTATTTT
>NA|NA|TRBJ2-2|TRBV18
CASSPVTNTGELFF
TGTGCCAGCTCACCGGTGACGAACACCGGGGAGCTGTTTTTT
>NA|NA|TRBJ2-5|TRBV7-9
CASSLFRGGQETQYF
TGTGCCAGCAGCTTATTTAGGGGAGGCCAAGAGACCCAGTACTTC
>NA|NA|TRBJ2-2|TRBV5-1
CASSAGAEGTGELFF
TGCGCCAGCAGCGCGGGGGCGGAAGGCACCGGGGAGCTGTTTTTT
>NA|NA|TRBJ2-3|TRBV9
CASSVEVHGTDTQYF
TGTGCCAGCAGCGTAGAGGTCCATGGCACAGATACGCAGTATTTT
>NA|NA|TRBJ1-1|TRBV9
CASSGVGGVSDTEAFF
TGTGCCAGCAGCGGCGTAGGGGGGGTATCGGACACTGAAGCTTTCTTT
>TRBD1|few|TRBJ1-4|TRBV4-1
CASSRDTGGKYEKLFF
TGCGCCAGCAGCCGAGATACAGGGGGGAAATACGAAAAACTGTTTTTT
>NA|NA|TRBJ2-1|TRBV21-1
CASSKQNLTGGIFNEQFF
TGTGCCAGCAGCAAACAAAACCTCACAGGGGGCATTTTCAATGAGCAGTTCTTC
>NA|few|TRBJ1-1|TRBV30
CAWSVHGGAQYTEAFF
TGTGCCTGGAGTGTACACGGGGGCGCACAGTACACTGAAGCTTTCTTT
>NA|NA|TRBJ1-2|TRBV10-3
CAISTDSHREGYTF
TGTGCCATCAGTACGGACAGTCACCGGGAGGGCTACACCTTC
>NA|NA|TRBJ2-1|TRBV7-9
CASSRGATNPNSYNEQFF
TGTGCCAGCAGCCGGGGTGCTACTAACCCAAACTCCTACAATGAGCAGTTCTTC
>NA|few|TRBJ2-2|TRBV30
CAWSRGGPGELFF
TGTGCCTGGAGTCGGGGAGGTCCCGGGGAGCTGTTTTTT
>TRBD2|NA|TRBJ2-7|TRBV7-2
CASSARASGIYEQYF
TGTGCCAGCAGCGCCCGGGCTAGCGGAATCTACGAGCAGTACTTC
>NA|NA|TRBJ2-2|TRBV5-4
CASSLGLGRTGELFF
TGTGCCAGCAGCTTGGGGTTAGGGAGGACCGGGGAGCTGTTTTTT
>NA|NA|TRBJ2-2|TRBV19
CASSTPRGTGELFF
TGTGCCAGTAGTACACCCAGGGGTACCGGGGAGCTGTTTTTT
>NA|few|TRBJ1-4|TRBV28
CASGTLRGGEKLFF
TGTGCCAGCGGGACACTCCGGGGGGGTGAAAAACTGTTTTTT
>NA|NA|TRBJ1-5|TRBV19
CASSPLEGNQPQHF
TGTGCCAGTAGTCCATTAGAGGGCAATCAGCCCCAGCATTTT
>TRBD2|NA|TRBJ2-7|TRBV28
CASKPGGSSYEQYF
TGTGCCAGTAAACCTGGCGGGAGTTCCTACGAGCAGTACTTC
>NA|NA|TRBJ2-5|TRBV27
CATSRQGGWETQYF
TGTGCCACTTCACGACAGGGAGGGTGGGAGACCCAGTACTTC
>NA|NA|TRBJ2-3|TRBV9
CASSVGQDPFTDTQYF
TGTGCCAGCAGCGTAGGGCAGGACCCTTTCACAGATACGCAGTATTTT
>NA|NA|TRBJ2-1|TRBV7-2
CASGKDRFSYNEQFF
TGTGCCAGCGGAAAGGACAGATTCTCCTACAATGAGCAGTTCTTC
>NA|once|TRBJ2-5|TRBV7-8
CASSLGEGFIETQYF
TGTGCCAGCAGCTTAGGGGAAGGGTTTATAGAGACCCAGTACTTC
>TRBD1|NA|TRBJ1-1|TRBV18
CASSLGQPEAFF
TGTGCCAGCTCGCTGGGACAGCCCGAAGCTTTCTTT